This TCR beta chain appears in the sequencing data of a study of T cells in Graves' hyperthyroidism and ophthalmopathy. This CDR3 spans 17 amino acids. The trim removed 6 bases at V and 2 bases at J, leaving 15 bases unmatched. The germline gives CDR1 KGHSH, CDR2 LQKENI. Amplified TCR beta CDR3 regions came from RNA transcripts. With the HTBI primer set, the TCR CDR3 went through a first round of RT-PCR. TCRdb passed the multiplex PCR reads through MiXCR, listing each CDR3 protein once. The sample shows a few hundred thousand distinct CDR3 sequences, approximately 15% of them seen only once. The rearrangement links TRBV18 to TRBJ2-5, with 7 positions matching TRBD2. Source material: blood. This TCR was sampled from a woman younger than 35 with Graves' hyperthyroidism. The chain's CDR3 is CASSQSGGHNFQETQYF. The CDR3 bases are TGTGCCAGCTCCCAATCGGGGGGTCACAATTTTCAAGAGACCCAGTACTTC.